The 27 T cell receptor beta chains listed next were all sequenced from one sample in a study of blood T cells in healthy people across ages. Together with a sample-barcoded 5' primer, a J-beta primer mix was included in a second PCR lasting roughly 6 to 12 cycles. TCRdb reanalysed the 5' RACE reads using MiXCR and keeps one entry per CDR3 protein. The data contain approximately 770,000 distinct CDR3 sequences, 58% of them seen just once; the ten biggest clones take up roughly 22%. The sample taken for sequencing was blood. Receptors were obtained from a man aged 30 to 45 in good health.

The CDR3 DNA follows: TGCGCCAGCAGCCAGTCAGGCCACGGGAGTGAAAAACTGTTTTTT. As protein: CASSQSGHGSEKLFF. The V call is TRBV4-3, the J call TRBJ1-4; unclear D gene. With 3 bases removed from V and 7 bases from J, the gap between germline ends came to 15 bases. The V gene's germline CDR1 is LGHNA and CDR2 YSLEER. The CDR3 covers 15 residues.

The V call is TRBV7-8, the J call TRBJ1-6; 7 nucleotides line up with TRBD1. V lost 6 bases, J lost 8 bases, and 4 bases stayed unmatched. The CDR3 loop spans 13 amino acids. CDR1 and CDR2 (germline): SGHVS, FQNEAQ. The CDR3 sequence is CASRSGGDSPLHF. CDR3 DNA: TGTGCCAGCAGATCAGGGGGGGATTCACCCCTCCACTTT.

The chain recombines TRBV7-2 with TRBJ2-3; 9 nucleotides match TRBD2. The germline V gene has CDR1 SGHTA and CDR2 FQGNSA. This CDR3 contains 14 residues. V trimming: 5 bases; J trimming: 4 bases; junction bases outside the gene matches: 4. CDR3 sequence: CASSGAGGPDTQYF. The DNA for the CDR3 is TGTGCCAGCAGCGGGGCGGGGGGGCCAGATACGCAGTATTTT.

The V gene is TRBV4-1, the J gene TRBJ2-1; 9 bases line up with TRBD2. V lost 4 bases, J lost 3 bases, and 19 bases stayed unmatched. This CDR3 is built from 20 residues. The germline V gene encodes CDR1 MGHRA and CDR2 YSYEKL. The chain's CDR3 is CASSLAGLGGGAVVYNEQFF. CDR3 DNA: TGCGCCAGCAGCCTCGCCGGCCTGGGCGGGGGGGCCGTGGTCTACAATGAGCAGTTCTTC.

This clonotype was counted a single time. The genes are TRBV7-2 and TRBJ2-7, with 10 positions matching TRBD2. V gave up 3 bases and J gave up 4 bases; unmatched junction bases: 3. CDR1 is SGHTA, CDR2 FQGNSA, per germline. The CDR3 covers 14 residues. In DNA, the CDR3 is TGTGCCAGCAGCTTTAGCGGGAGGTCGTACGAGCAGTACTTC. Its protein product is CASSFSGRSYEQYF.

The chain is built from TRBV13 and TRBJ2-1; D unclear. The V and J ends lost 4 bases and 4 bases respectively, with 17 bases between them. Germline loops: CDR1 PRHDT, CDR2 FYEKMQ (reference sequence). The length of the CDR3 is 16 residues. The CDR3 DNA follows: TGTGCCAGCAGCTCAAGGGCCAGGCCCCCTTACAATGAGCAGTTCTTC. Encoded protein: CASSSRARPPYNEQFF.

Only a few counts were recorded for this clonotype. This rearrangement joins TRBV3-1 to TRBJ2-7; no definite D call. The CDR3 runs 15 residues. V gave up 0 bases and J gave up 0 bases, with 9 bases separating them. Germline V gene data show CDR1 as LGHDT and CDR2 as YNNKEL (reference sequence). CDR3 loop: CASSQDMGFSYEQYF. CDR3 nucleotides: TGTGCCAGCAGCCAAGATATGGGGTTCTCCTACGAGCAGTACTTC.

This clonotype turned up a few times. The CDR3 reads CASGVAGVLSGNEQFF. CDR3 sequence (DNA): TGTGCCAGCGGGGTAGCGGGAGTGCTGAGTGGCAATGAGCAGTTCTTC. J is TRBJ2-1 and V is TRBV3-1, with 9 bases aligning to TRBD2. After removal of 8 bases from V and 6 bases from J, the junction contained 14 bases not matched to a gene. The germline V gene has CDR1 LGHDT and CDR2 YNNKEL (reference sequence). This CDR3 is 16 amino acids long.

The V gene is TRBV7-2, the J gene TRBJ1-2; D call uncertain. The V and J ends lost 5 bases and 6 bases respectively, with 19 bases between them. This CDR3 has 15 residues. Germline-derived CDR1 and CDR2 are SGHTA and FQGNSA. The CDR3 DNA is TGTGCCAGCAGCCCCAGGCGAACTAAAGGGCATGGCTACACCTTC. As protein: CASSPRRTKGHGYTF.

The chain has TRBV10-3 and TRBJ2-5; the D is unclear. V lost 0 bases and J lost 11, with 10 bases in between. From germline, CDR1 is ENHRY and CDR2 SYGVKD. This CDR3 has 12 residues. In nucleotides, the CDR3 is TGTGCCATCAGTGAGTCGATGCAGGAGCAGTACTTC. This gives the protein CAISESMQEQYF.

The chain uses TRBV5-5 and TRBJ2-4; D is unresolved. The CDR3 is made up of 15 amino acids. The V end lost 0 bases, the J end lost 5 bases, and 12 bases lay between the germline ends. CDR1 and CDR2 from the germline V gene are SGHKS and YYEKEE (reference sequence). CDR3 DNA: TGTGCCAGCAGCTTGGACAGTTGGTCGGAAAACATTCAGTACTTC. Its translation: CASSLDSWSENIQYF.

This clonotype was seen more than once but under ten times. V usage is TRBV20-1 and J usage is TRBJ2-7; D may correspond to TRBD1 or TRBD2 (5 bases each). Trimming cost V 0 bases and J 3 bases, with 12 bases left between them. CDR1 DFQATT and CDR2 SNEGSKA come from the germline V gene (reference sequence). CDR3 length: 14 residues. CDR3 protein: CSARDLGGFYEQYF. The CDR3 DNA reads as TGCAGTGCTAGAGATCTTGGGGGTTTCTACGAGCAGTACTTC.

The chain recombines TRBV6-5 with TRBJ2-3; no definite D call. Trimming stripped 6 bases from V and 2 bases from J, with 6 bases between. The CDR3 totals 12 residues. Germline loops: CDR1 MNHEY, CDR2 SVGAGI. The CDR3 DNA reads TGTGCCAGCAGACTCAACACAGATACGCAGTATTTT. This gives the protein CASRLNTDTQYF.

The CDR3 bases are TGCAGCGGTGGGACGGGTGACGAGCAGTACTTC. This gives the protein CSGGTGDEQYF. The chain couples TRBV29-1 to TRBJ2-5; D possibly uses TRBD1 or TRBD2 (5 bases each). The J call may be incorrect, as the DNA end agrees better with TRBJ2-7. This CDR3 region has 11 residues. CDR1 is SQVTM and CDR2 is ANQGSEA in the germline V gene.

This sequence joins TRBV4-3 and TRBJ2-3; TRBD2 agrees at 8 bases. This CDR3 is 19 amino acids long. Germline assignment: CDR1 LGHNA and CDR2 YSLEER. The V gene end was trimmed by 0 bases and the J gene end by 3 bases; junction bases not matched to a gene: 14. CDR3 sequence (DNA): TGCGCCAGCAGCCAAGAGTTACTAGCGGCGGCGGGGGGTACAGATACGCAGTATTTT. Encoded protein: CASSQELLAAAGGTDTQYF.

The V call is TRBV4-1, the J call TRBJ2-5, with D possibly matching TRBD2 (6 bases). The V end was cut by 4 bases, the J end by 10 bases, with 19 bases between. Germline V gene sequence: CDR1 MGHRA, CDR2 YSYEKL. The CDR3 length is 14 residues. CDR3 bases: TGCGCCAGCAGCCCCCGGGACTCTCTGCGGGACCAGTACTTC. Translating gives CASSPRDSLRDQYF.

This clonotype has more than one count but fewer than ten. The rearrangement uses TRBV20-1 and TRBJ2-5, with TRBD2 matching 8 bases. V shed 3 bases and J 2 bases; nucleotides not matched to a gene: 8. The germline CDR1 and CDR2 sequences are DFQATT and SNEGSKA (reference sequence). The CDR3 length is 15 residues. The CDR3 nucleotides read TGCAGTGCTAGTCGCGCGGGGGGACCACAAGAGACCCAGTACTTC. Translation gives CSASRAGGPQETQYF.

The chain links TRBV20-1 to TRBJ2-1; TRBD2 matches 9 bases. J was trimmed by 2 bases and V by 5 bases; bases with no gene match: 4. The V gene's germline CDR1 is DFQATT and CDR2 SNEGSKA (reference sequence). CDR3 length: 14 residues. The CDR3 sequence is CSAGSGSPYNEQFF. In DNA, the CDR3 is TGCAGTGCTGGTAGCGGGAGCCCCTACAATGAGCAGTTCTTC.

This chain connects TRBV29-1 to TRBJ1-1; D is perhaps TRBD1 (6 bases). CDR3 size: 13 residues. The V gene's germline CDR1 is SQVTM and CDR2 ANQGSEA. Trimming pared 4 bases from V and 4 bases from J, leaving 13 bases between. CDR3 residues: CSVVGGRGTEAFF. The CDR3 DNA is TGCAGCGTTGTTGGGGGGCGCGGCACTGAAGCTTTCTTT.

This chain joins TRBV9 and TRBJ2-6; D uncertain. The CDR3 runs 17 residues. Germline CDR1 and CDR2: SGDLS and YYNGEE. The V end was cut by 4 bases, the J end by 4 bases, with 18 bases between. This chain's CDR3 is CASSPHTGFAGANVLTF. DNA for the CDR3: TGTGCCAGCAGCCCACACACGGGTTTTGCCGGGGCCAACGTCCTGACTTTC.

CDR3 DNA: TGTGCCAGCAGTTTCCGACGGGACTTAGCTATCACAGATACGCAGTATTTT. It yields the protein CASSFRRDLAITDTQYF. V gene TRBV6-2 or TRBV6-3 combines with J gene TRBJ2-3; maybe TRBD2 (6 bases). Trimming pared 4 bases from V and 2 bases from J, leaving 19 bases between. Germline V gene lookup returns CDR1 MNHEY and CDR2 SVGEGT. This CDR3 spans 17 amino acids.

The J gene is TRBJ2-7, the V gene TRBV2; 7 bases align to TRBD2. V lost 6 bases to trimming and J lost 1 base; unmatched junction nucleotides: 9. Germline lookup yields CDR1 SNHLY and CDR2 FYNNEI. The CDR3 has 15 residues. The CDR3 DNA follows: TGTGCCAGCAGGGGGGAGCGGGACCTTTCCTACGAGCAGTACTTC. It translates to CASRGERDLSYEQYF.

This clonotype was counted a few times. At one end, the junction sequence differs from germline, possibly due to a read error. This chain uses TRBV3-1 with TRBJ2-7; no firm D call. The CDR3 runs to 16 residues. Germline assignment: CDR1 LGHDT and CDR2 YNNKEL (reference sequence). The CDR3 DNA reads as TGTGCCAGCAGCGAAGAGACACAGAGCTTTAGCTACGAGCAGTACTTC. Translating gives CASSEETQSFSYEQYF.

A few counts support this clonotype. The chain employs TRBV5-1 and TRBJ2-7, with D perhaps given as TRBD1 or TRBD2 (5 bases each). This CDR3 region has 16 residues. V lost 0 bases and J lost 1, with 14 bases in between. The germline V gene encodes CDR1 SGHRS and CDR2 YFSETQ. The CDR3 DNA is TGCGCCAGCAGCTTGGCCCCGGGGCTAGAGTCCTACGAGCAGTACTTC. It specifies CASSLAPGLESYEQYF.

The chain joins TRBV15 to TRBJ2-7; TRBD1 agrees at 11 bases. J gave up 4 bases and V 6 bases, and 8 bases lay outside the gene matches. In germline, CDR1 is LNHNV, CDR2 YYDKDF (reference sequence). This CDR3 region has 15 residues. The CDR3 bases are TGTGCCACCAGTGACCTCGGACAGGGGGCTTACGAGCAGTACTTC. Its translation: CATSDLGQGAYEQYF.

The chain employs TRBV27 and TRBJ2-4; D is unresolved. The CDR3 totals 14 residues. CDR1 is MNHEY and CDR2 is SMNVEV in the germline V gene (reference sequence). Trimming stripped 9 bases from V and 5 bases from J, with 17 bases between. The DNA for the CDR3 is TGTGCCAGGGAGATGGGGTTGGTGGAAAACATTCAGTACTTC. Protein product: CAREMGLVENIQYF.

The rearrangement links TRBV29-1 to TRBJ2-7; D tentatively fits TRBD1 or TRBD2 (5 bases each). CDR1 and CDR2 from the germline V gene are SQVTM and ANQGSEA. V was cut by 4 bases and J by 0 bases, with 22 bases left in between. This CDR3 region has 17 residues. The DNA of the CDR3 is TGCAGCGTTGGCGGTTATCGGGACGGGAAGAGCTCCTACGAGCAGTACTTC. This sequence encodes CSVGGYRDGKSSYEQYF.